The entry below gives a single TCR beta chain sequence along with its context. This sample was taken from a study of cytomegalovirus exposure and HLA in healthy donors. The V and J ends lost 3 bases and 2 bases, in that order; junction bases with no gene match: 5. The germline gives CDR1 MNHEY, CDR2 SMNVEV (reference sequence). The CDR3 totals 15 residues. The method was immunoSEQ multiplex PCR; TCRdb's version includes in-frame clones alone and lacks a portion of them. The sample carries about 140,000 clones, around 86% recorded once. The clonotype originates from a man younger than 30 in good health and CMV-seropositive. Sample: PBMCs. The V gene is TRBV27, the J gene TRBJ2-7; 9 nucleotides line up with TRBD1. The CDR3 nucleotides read TGTGCCAGCAGTTTGTCGACAGGGGGTCCCTACGAGCAGTACTTC. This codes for CASSLSTGGPYEQYF.